The 30 T cell receptor beta chains below all came from one sample that was sequenced in a study of molecular identifiers for immune sequencing clone quantification. MiXCR, run by TCRdb on the PCR reads, gives a single entry per CDR3 protein. Seen here are around 54,000 distinct CDR3 sequences, around 27% observed once, and the top ten hold around 1.8%. The sample consisted of naive CD8+ T cells from blood, with Jurkat cell RNA spiked in. Subset described: FACS-sorted CD8+CD4-CCR7+CD45RA+ naive T cells. These TCRs come from a human donor in good health. Some libraries in this study had Jurkat cell RNA spiked in.

Points on this clonotype: An end of the junction does not agree with germline; a read error may underlie this. The chain combines TRBV7-9 with TRBJ2-1; D may be TRBD1 or TRBD2 (5 bases each). There are 15 residues in the CDR3. Germline-derived CDR1 and CDR2 are SEHNR and FQNEAQ (reference sequence). DNA of the CDR3: TGTGCCGGCAGCGAAGCCGGGACGGCAGACAATGAGCAGTTCTTC. Translated: CAGSEAGTADNEQFF. The complete variable domain, with remaining parts taken from reference TRBV7-9 and TRBJ2-1, reads DTGVSQNPRHKITKRGQNVTFRCDPISEHNRLYWYRQTLGQGPEFLTYFQNEAQLEKSRLLSDRFSAERPKGSFSTLEIQRTEQGDSAMYLCAGSEAGTADNEQFFGPGTRLTVL.

This clonotype was observed at least ten times. The V call is TRBV13, the J call TRBJ2-3; the match to TRBD2 covers 14 bases. The CDR3 sequence is 19 residues long. Germline-derived CDR1 and CDR2 are PRHDT and FYEKMQ (reference sequence). The junction had 11 bases not matched to a gene; V was cut back by 4 bases and J by 2 bases. The CDR3 sequence: CASSSVGLAGGRDTDTQYF. In nucleotides, the CDR3 is TGTGCCAGCAGCTCCGTCGGACTAGCGGGGGGTCGGGACACAGATACGCAGTATTTT.

The table lists this clonotype with many counts. The rearrangement uses TRBV20-1 and TRBJ2-2; D ambiguous. This CDR3 comprises 13 residues. Trimming left V 0 bases short and J 4 bases short, with 6 bases between. Germline assignment: CDR1 DFQATT and CDR2 SNEGSKA (reference sequence). CDR3 in amino acids: CSARDRSTGELFF. The CDR3 DNA is TGCAGTGCTAGAGACAGGTCCACCGGGGAGCTGTTTTTT.

This clonotype was observed many times. The chain combines TRBV20-1 with TRBJ2-3; no reliable D call. Germline CDR1 is DFQATT and CDR2 is SNEGSKA (reference sequence). V lost 2 bases and J 8 bases, leaving 8 bases between the germline ends. The CDR3 is made up of 11 amino acids. As DNA, the CDR3 is TGCAGTGCTAGACCACCGGGTACGCAGTATTTT. Translating it yields CSARPPGTQYF.

This clonotype was seen more than once but under ten times. The V gene is TRBV11-2, the J gene TRBJ2-6; D is possibly TRBD2 (6 bases). V was cut by 5 bases and J by 2 bases, with 16 bases left in between. CDR3 length equals 17 residues. In germline, CDR1 is SGHAT, CDR2 FQNNGV. The CDR3: CASSPAGWATGANVLTF. For the CDR3, the DNA is TGTGCCAGCAGCCCGGCGGGATGGGCGACTGGGGCCAACGTCCTGACTTTC. The full variable domain, in which reference TRBV11-2 and TRBJ2-6 provide the parts outside the CDR3, is EAGVAQSPRYKIIEKRQSVAFWCNPISGHATLYWYQQILGQGPKLLIQFQNNGVVDDSQLPKDRFSAERLKGVDSTLKIQPAKLEDSAVYLCASSPAGWATGANVLTFGAGSRLTVL.

This clonotype was counted many times. The chain combines TRBV30 with TRBJ2-2, with D unclear. Per germline, CDR1 GTSNPN and CDR2 SVGIG (reference sequence). This CDR3 spans 14 amino acids. With 5 bases removed from V and 1 base from J, the gap between germline ends came to 11 bases. The CDR3 is CAWSPGQNTGELFF. The CDR3 DNA reads TGTGCCTGGTCACCCGGTCAGAACACCGGGGAGCTGTTTTTT.

The table lists this clonotype with many counts. The rearrangement uses TRBV20-1 and TRBJ2-3, with 9 bases lining up with TRBD2. CDR3 length equals 16 residues. Unmatched junction bases numbered 8, after V lost 2 bases and J lost 2 bases. CDR1 DFQATT and CDR2 SNEGSKA come from the germline V gene (reference sequence). The CDR3 reads CSARLTGLALTDTQYF. As DNA, the CDR3 is TGCAGTGCTAGACTGACGGGACTAGCCCTCACAGATACGCAGTATTTT.

This clonotype was seen repeatedly, ten times or more. This chain joins TRBV30 and TRBJ1-1; D not resolved. This CDR3 comprises 12 residues. Trimming pared 4 bases from V and 2 bases from J, leaving 8 bases between. Germline values: CDR1 GTSNPN, CDR2 SVGIG (reference sequence). The CDR3: CAWTATNTEAFF. CDR3 DNA: TGTGCCTGGACAGCAACAAACACTGAAGCTTTCTTT.

This clonotype showed up just a few times. The chain couples TRBV10-2 to TRBJ1-1, with D hard to call. The CDR3 contains 14 residues. The V gene's germline CDR1 is WSHSY and CDR2 SAAADI. V dropped 6 bases and J dropped 0 bases, with 11 bases sitting between them. The CDR3 protein is CASSRGLMNTEAFF. The CDR3 coding sequence is TGCGCCAGCAGCCGTGGGCTGATGAACACTGAAGCTTTCTTT.

The CDR3 loop reads CASSELDGGDTQYF. The DNA for the CDR3 is TGTGCCAGCAGTGAACTTGATGGGGGAGATACGCAGTATTTT. The chain combines TRBV2 with TRBJ2-3, with D perhaps assigned TRBD1 or TRBD2 (5 bases each). The V gene's germline CDR1 is SNHLY and CDR2 FYNNEI. Between the trimmed V and J ends, which lost 2 bases and 5 bases, there was a span of 11 bases. CDR3 length: 14 amino acids.

Turning to this clonotype: A read error may explain this, as a much larger clone is one base away. The CDR3 does not end in the conserved phenylalanine or tryptophan, so this is likely a read error. The chain has TRBV7-9 and TRBJ1-4, with D possibly TRBD1 on 6 matching bases. V lost 5 bases to trimming and J lost 8 bases, with 18 bases between them. The germline CDR1 and CDR2 sequences are SEHNR and FQNEAQ (reference sequence). The CDR3 runs 15 residues. CDR3 coding DNA: TGTGCCAGCAGCACCTACATAACAGGGAACGAAAAACTGTTTTTA. Translated: CASSTYITGNEKLFL.

This clonotype has only a few counts. The gene calls are TRBV11-2 and TRBJ2-5, with D perhaps matching TRBD2 (5 bases). The CDR3 loop spans 16 amino acids. Trimming took off 0 bases at V and 0 bases at J, with 11 bases between the two ends. Germline V gives CDR1 SGHAT, CDR2 FQNNGV. This CDR3 is CASSLDARDYQETQYF. In DNA, the CDR3 is TGTGCCAGCAGCTTAGATGCGAGGGATTACCAAGAGACCCAGTACTTC.

Comments on this clonotype: A junction end diverges from the germline sequence, so it may reflect a read error. The genes are TRBV28 and TRBJ2-5; weak D call: TRBD2 (6 bases). The CDR3 runs 16 residues. Looked up from germline, CDR1 is MDHEN and CDR2 is SYDVKM. The DNA of the CDR3 is TGTGCCAGCTGTTTTTTAGTGGGAGGTTGGCAAGAGACCCAGTACTTC. It translates to CASCFLVGGWQETQYF. Full variable domain (remainder filled in from reference TRBV28 and TRBJ2-5): DVKVTQSSRYLVKRTGEKVFLECVQDMDHENMFWYRQDPGLGLRLIYFSYDVKMKEKGDIPEGYSVSREKKERFSLILESASTNQTSMYLCASCFLVGGWQETQYFGPGTRLLVL.

Only a few counts were recorded for this clonotype. The chain has TRBV18 and TRBJ2-7, with 7 bases identical to TRBD1. Germline trimming cut 4 bases from V and 4 bases from J; bases unmatched to any gene: 1. The length of the CDR3 is 12 residues. Germline-derived CDR1 and CDR2 are KGHSH and LQKENI. CDR3 sequence (DNA): TGTGCCAGCTCACTCAGGGGGTACGAGCAGTACTTC. Its protein is CASSLRGYEQYF.

This clonotype was seen many times. The CDR3 spells CASSFKTGNTGELFF. The CDR3 DNA reads as TGTGCCAGCAGCTTTAAGACAGGCAACACCGGGGAGCTGTTTTTT. This chain links TRBV11-2 with TRBJ2-2; weak D call: TRBD1 (6 bases). Trimming took 3 bases from V and 2 from J, leaving 10 bases between them. There are 15 residues in the CDR3. The germline V gene encodes CDR1 SGHAT and CDR2 FQNNGV. Supplemented by reference TRBV11-2 and TRBJ2-2, the full variable domain reads EAGVAQSPRYKIIEKRQSVAFWCNPISGHATLYWYQQILGQGPKLLIQFQNNGVVDDSQLPKDRFSAERLKGVDSTLKIQPAKLEDSAVYLCASSFKTGNTGELFFGEGSRLTVL.

This clonotype occurred a few times. A much bigger clone sits one base away, suggesting this may be a read error. This chain connects TRBV5-1 to TRBJ1-1, with a tentative D call TRBD1 (5 bases). There are 15 residues in the CDR3. Trimming shortened V by 0 bases and J by 4 bases, and 13 bases separated the two germline ends. Germline V gene lookup returns CDR1 SGHRS and CDR2 YFSETQ. The CDR3: CASSLERGLITEAFF. The DNA for the CDR3 is TGCGCCAGCAGCTTGGAAAGGGGTCTGATCACTGAAGCTTTCTTT.

This clonotype was detected many times. The V call is TRBV6-5, the J call TRBJ1-2; D is undetermined. CDR1 is MNHEY, CDR2 SVGAGI, per germline. The CDR3 length is 13 residues. Trimming removed 2 bases from V and 3 bases from J, with 7 bases in between. The CDR3 is CASSYGPYYGYTF. In DNA, the CDR3 is TGTGCCAGCAGTTACGGTCCATACTATGGCTACACCTTC.

This clonotype was counted ten times or more. This rearrangement joins TRBV28 to TRBJ2-1; TRBD2 matches 8 bases. Germline CDR1 reads MDHEN; CDR2 reads SYDVKM. Trimming cost V 5 bases and J 8 bases; bases outside gene matches: 11. The CDR3 loop spans 15 amino acids. The CDR3 loop reads CASSPPTGGQDEQFF. The CDR3 bases are TGTGCCAGCAGTCCCCCGACGGGGGGGCAAGATGAGCAGTTCTTC.

There are many counts of this clonotype. The chain employs TRBV7-2 and TRBJ2-3; TRBD2 agrees at 7 bases. V lost 0 bases, J lost 2 bases, and 8 bases stayed unmatched. CDR1 is SGHTA and CDR2 is FQGNSA in the germline V gene. CDR3 length: 17 residues. CDR3: CASSLALPSGPTDTQYF. The CDR3 DNA follows: TGTGCCAGCAGCTTAGCGCTGCCTAGCGGCCCCACAGATACGCAGTATTTT. The variable domain in full, with the rest retrieved from reference TRBV7-2 and TRBJ2-3, is GAGVSQSPSNKVTEKGKDVELRCDPISGHTALYWYRQSLGQGLEFLIYFQGNSAPDKSGLPSDRFSAERTGGSVSTLTIQRTQQEDSAVYLCASSLALPSGPTDTQYFGPGTRLTVL.

Notes on this clonotype: One base away lies a much larger clone, so this may be a sequencing read error. The CDR3 end shows no conserved phenylalanine or tryptophan, and so a read error is likely. V and J are TRBV20-1 and TRBJ2-6; a weak D match, TRBD1 (6 bases). Germline V lookup: CDR1 DFQATT, CDR2 SNEGSKA (reference sequence). With 6 bases removed from V and 2 bases from J, the gap between germline ends came to 14 bases. This CDR3 is 15 amino acids long. This CDR3 reads CSATGIGTGANVLTS. The CDR3 DNA is TGCAGTGCCACAGGGATTGGTACTGGGGCCAACGTCCTGACTTCC.

This clonotype was seen only a few times. The V and J genes are TRBV11-3 and TRBJ2-3; D remains unclear. Trimming removed 5 bases from V and 2 bases from J, with 8 bases in between. Looked up from germline, CDR1 is SGHNT and CDR2 is YENEEA. CDR3 length: 13 residues. DNA for the CDR3: TGTGCCAGCAGCGACGGAGTCACAGATACGCAGTATTTT. It codes for CASSDGVTDTQYF.

In this sample, this clonotype turned up many times. The chain is built from TRBV2 and TRBJ2-1; D gene ambiguous. The CDR3 covers 14 residues. The V gene lost 7 bases and the J gene lost 0 bases, with 10 bases spanning the gap. CDR1 and CDR2 from the germline V gene are SNHLY and FYNNEI. For the CDR3, the DNA is TGTGCCAGCATCGAGAAGAGCTCCTACAATGAGCAGTTCTTC. Translating gives CASIEKSSYNEQFF.

As for this clonotype: This may be a read error, as it is one base from a much larger clone. The chain employs TRBV29-1 and TRBJ2-2, with unresolved D. Germline assignment: CDR1 SQVTM and CDR2 ANQGSEA. The CDR3 has 13 residues. CDR3: CSAEEGNTGELFF. CDR3 nucleotide sequence: TGCAGCGCTGAAGAAGGTAACACCGGGGAGCTGTTTTTT.

To note about this clonotype: Being one base from a much bigger clone, this may be a read error. The genes are TRBV7-9 and TRBJ1-1; D gene unclear. The CDR3 contains 15 residues. Germline V lookup: CDR1 SEHNR, CDR2 FQNEAQ (reference sequence). V shed 5 bases and J shed 7 bases, with 20 bases lying between them. The CDR3 loop reads CASSPRVAGADEAFF. CDR3 nucleotide sequence: TGTGCCAGCAGCCCCCGCGTCGCGGGTGCGGATGAAGCTTTCTTT.

This clonotype was picked up many times. The V and J genes are TRBV9 and TRBJ2-1, with 8 bases that match TRBD2. Germline assignment: CDR1 SGDLS and CDR2 YYNGEE. V lost 1 base and J lost 9; bases outside the gene matches: 9. The CDR3 is 15 residues long. CDR3 DNA: TGTGCCAGCAGCGTAACAAGCGGGAGACCCGGTGAGCAGTTCTTC. Amino acids: CASSVTSGRPGEQFF.

This clonotype was seen many times. The V call is TRBV12-3 or TRBV12-4, the J call TRBJ2-5; no reliable D call. The CDR3 totals 12 residues. V gave up 2 bases and J gave up 5 bases, with 6 bases separating them. This chain's CDR3 is CASSLIGETQYF. The CDR3 region has the DNA TGTGCCAGCAGTTTAATCGGGGAGACCCAGTACTTC.

There are many counts of this clonotype. The chain is built from TRBV29-1 and TRBJ2-7; D possibly corresponds to TRBD2 (6 bases). The CDR3 is made up of 13 amino acids. Germline values: CDR1 SQVTM, CDR2 ANQGSEA. With 5 bases removed from V and 0 bases from J, the gap between germline ends came to 11 bases. CDR3 loop: CSVSLAPSYEQYF. In DNA, the CDR3 is TGCAGCGTTAGTCTAGCGCCCTCCTACGAGCAGTACTTC.

This clonotype was observed many times. The chain employs TRBV30 and TRBJ2-7; no clear D. The germline CDR1 and CDR2 sequences are GTSNPN and SVGIG (reference sequence). The V end was cut by 0 bases, the J end by 0 bases, with 9 bases between. The CDR3 totals 14 residues. The CDR3 coding sequence is TGTGCCTGGAGTGTGGGGTTGAGCTCCTACGAGCAGTACTTC. It is translated as CAWSVGLSSYEQYF.

This clonotype was observed at least ten times. V gene TRBV11-2 combines with J gene TRBJ2-5; tentative D call: TRBD1 (5 bases). In germline, CDR1 is SGHAT, CDR2 FQNNGV. V shed 4 bases and J shed 2 bases, with 11 bases lying between them. The CDR3 covers 14 residues. CDR3 sequence: CASSSTEEQETQYF. In nucleotides, the CDR3 is TGTGCCAGCAGCTCGACAGAAGAACAAGAGACCCAGTACTTC.

V usage is TRBV5-4 and J usage is TRBJ2-7; TRBD2 is a possible D gene (6 bases). The CDR3 runs to 14 residues. Deletions cut 2 bases from V and 4 bases from J, with 13 bases between. Germline values: CDR1 SGHNT, CDR2 YYREEE (reference sequence). The CDR3 DNA sequence: TGTGCCAGCAGCTTTGGACTGGCGGGGTACGAGCAGTACTTC. It codes for CASSFGLAGYEQYF.